Listed below are T cell receptor beta chains from one sample, sequenced in a study of cytomegalovirus exposure and HLA in healthy donors. Assay used: immunoSEQ multiplex PCR; TCRdb lists only in-frame clones, some missing. The profile shows some 98,000 clones, about 80% of them singletons. The sample was PBMCs. These receptors all come from a man aged 18 to 30 in good health and CMV-seropositive. Both conserved end residues are part of each CDR3. The D gene is left open where the match is weak. Rows give clone size only sometimes, using once, few, many, or a class for an expanded clone.

V gene: TRBV5-1
J gene: TRBJ2-1
clone size: NA
D gene: NA
CDR3 protein: CASSLDLQGGEQFF
CDR3 DNA: TGCGCCAGCAGCCTCGACCTCCAGGGCGGCGAGCAGTTCTTC

V gene: TRBV27
J gene: TRBJ2-1
clone size: NA
D gene: TRBD2
CDR3 protein: CASRGLAGDNEQFF
CDR3 DNA: TGTGCCAGCAGGGGACTAGCGGGGGACAATGAGCAGTTCTTC

V gene: TRBV13
J gene: TRBJ2-3
clone size: NA
D gene: NA
CDR3 protein: CASSPPRGDTQYF
CDR3 DNA: TGTGCCAGCAGCCCCCCGAGGGGGGATACGCAGTATTTT

V gene: TRBV6-1
J gene: TRBJ1-4
clone size: NA
D gene: NA
CDR3 protein: CASSELATNEKLFF
CDR3 DNA: TGTGCCAGCAGTGAACTTGCAACTAATGAAAAACTGTTTTTT

V gene: TRBV6-1
J gene: TRBJ1-5
clone size: NA
D gene: NA
CDR3 protein: CASSAVNQPQHF
CDR3 DNA: TGTGCCAGCAGTGCTGTCAATCAGCCCCAGCATTTT

V gene: TRBV1
J gene: TRBJ2-4
clone size: NA
D gene: NA
CDR3 protein: CTSSQDVIELAKNIQYF
CDR3 DNA: TGCACCAGCAGCCAAGATGTCATTGAACTAGCCAAAAACATTCAGTACTTC

V gene: TRBV9
J gene: TRBJ2-7
clone size: NA
D gene: NA
CDR3 protein: CASSVEGRSSYEQYF
CDR3 DNA: TGTGCCAGCAGCGTAGAGGGGCGAAGCTCCTACGAGCAGTACTTC

V gene: TRBV27
J gene: TRBJ1-5
clone size: NA
D gene: NA
CDR3 protein: CASSFGGFNQPQHF
CDR3 DNA: TGTGCCAGCAGTTTCGGCGGATTCAATCAGCCCCAGCATTTT

V gene: TRBV25-1
J gene: TRBJ2-3
clone size: NA
D gene: TRBD2
CDR3 protein: CASSGRGSYTDTQYF
CDR3 DNA: TGTGCCAGCAGTGGACGCGGGAGTTACACAGATACGCAGTATTTT

V gene: TRBV19
J gene: TRBJ1-4
clone size: NA
D gene: NA
CDR3 protein: CASSIWGHTNEKLFF
CDR3 DNA: TGTGCCAGTAGTATATGGGGACACACTAATGAAAAACTGTTTTTT

V gene: TRBV14
J gene: TRBJ2-1
clone size: NA
D gene: TRBD2
CDR3 protein: CASATVVGGANEQFF
CDR3 DNA: TGTGCCAGCGCTACGGTAGTCGGGGGGGCGAATGAGCAGTTCTTC

V gene: TRBV6-1
J gene: TRBJ1-1
clone size: NA
D gene: NA
CDR3 protein: CASRASGEAFF
CDR3 DNA: TGTGCCAGCAGGGCGTCGGGGGAAGCTTTCTTT

V gene: TRBV6-5
J gene: TRBJ1-5
clone size: NA
D gene: NA
CDR3 protein: CASSLAAVVGQPQHF
CDR3 DNA: TGTGCCAGCAGTCTCGCAGCGGTGGTCGGTCAGCCCCAGCATTTT

V gene: TRBV11-2
J gene: TRBJ1-1
clone size: NA
D gene: TRBD1
CDR3 protein: CASSPTGGRNEAFF
CDR3 DNA: TGTGCCAGCAGCCCAACAGGGGGAAGAAATGAAGCTTTCTTT

V gene: TRBV28
J gene: TRBJ2-7
clone size: few
D gene: NA
CDR3 protein: CASSFPFRGATTTNHYEQYF
CDR3 DNA: TGTGCCAGCAGTTTCCCCTTTCGCGGGGCCACGACGACAAACCACTACGAGCAGTACTTC

V gene: TRBV19
J gene: TRBJ1-4
clone size: NA
D gene: NA
CDR3 protein: CASSWTPNEKLFF
CDR3 DNA: TGTGCCAGTAGTTGGACACCTAATGAAAAACTGTTTTTT

V gene: TRBV28
J gene: TRBJ2-1
clone size: NA
D gene: NA
CDR3 protein: CASTASGWVNEQFF
CDR3 DNA: TGTGCCAGCACCGCCTCGGGGTGGGTGAATGAGCAGTTCTTC